The 22 T cell receptor beta chains listed next were all sequenced from one sample in a study of memory CD4+ T cells and cytomegalovirus serostatus. Produced via immunoSEQ multiplex PCR; TCRdb's table is partial and in-frame only. There are 85,000 to 100,000 clones in the sample; 80% occur only once, and 3.6% lies in the top ten. The sort gate was single viable CD3+CD4+CD8-CD45RO+ cells for memory CD4+ T cells. The sample consisted of memory CD4+ T cells from blood. These receptors were taken from an adult in good health and CMV-seropositive.

The rearrangement links TRBV6-6 to TRBJ1-4; D is possibly TRBD1 (6 bases). Per the germline V gene, CDR1 is MNHNY and CDR2 is SVGAGI (reference sequence). This CDR3 is built from 15 residues. V was trimmed by 5 bases and J by 6 bases, leaving 16 bases between them. CDR3 loop: CASSKTGTPYEKLFF. For the CDR3, the DNA is TGTGCCAGCAGTAAAACAGGGACCCCCTATGAAAAACTGTTTTTT.

V is TRBV7-2 and J is TRBJ2-5; tentative D call: TRBD1 (7 bases). The germline CDR1 and CDR2 sequences are SGHTA and FQGNSA. Trimming left V 5 bases short and J 4 bases short, with 14 bases between. This CDR3 spans 14 amino acids. CDR3 protein: CASSLQGGRETQYF. CDR3 in DNA: TGTGCCAGCAGCCTGCAGGGGGGTCGAGAGACCCAGTACTTC.

The chain carries TRBV27 and TRBJ1-1; TRBD1 matches at 7 bases. Trimming at V came to 2 bases and at J to 0 bases, leaving 12 bases not matched to a gene. The CDR3 contains 18 residues. CDR1 MNHEY and CDR2 SMNVEV come from the germline V gene (reference sequence). The CDR3 sequence is CASSLSVPGRGVNTEAFF. As DNA, the CDR3 is TGTGCCAGCAGTTTAAGTGTCCCCGGCAGGGGGGTGAACACTGAAGCTTTCTTT.

This clone showed up just a few times. The CDR3: CSVDPTGTGGNIQYF. The CDR3 nucleotides are TGCAGCGTTGACCCCACCGGGACAGGGGGAAACATTCAGTACTTC. The rearrangement uses TRBV29-1 and TRBJ2-4; 11 nucleotides agree with TRBD1. The length of the CDR3 is 15 residues. The V gene's germline CDR1 is SQVTM and CDR2 ANQGSEA. V shed 3 bases, J shed 6 bases, and the junction held 7 bases outside the gene matches.

The gene calls are TRBV4-2 and TRBJ2-3; the D gene is possibly TRBD2 (5 bases). The CDR3 spans 17 residues. CDR1 and CDR2 from the germline V gene are LGHNA and YNFKEQ. V was shortened by 1 base and J by 0 bases, with 14 bases between the two germline ends. The DNA for the CDR3 is TGTGCCAGCAGCCAAGTGTCAAGCGGAGATAGCACAGATACGCAGTATTTT. The encoded protein is CASSQVSSGDSTDTQYF.

This sequence joins TRBV19 and TRBJ2-5; tentatively, D is TRBD1 (7 bases). Deletions cut 4 bases from V and 4 bases from J, with 13 bases between. The germline gives CDR1 LNHDA, CDR2 SQIVND (reference sequence). This CDR3 has 14 amino acids. In DNA form, the CDR3 reads TGTGCCAGTAGTAGGAGGAGGGGGCGAGAGACCCAGTACTTC. Its protein product is CASSRRRGRETQYF.

This chain links TRBV10-3 with TRBJ1-5, with D tentatively TRBD1 (6 bases). V was trimmed by 6 bases and J by 3 bases, leaving 12 bases between them. Germline CDR1 is ENHRY and CDR2 is SYGVKD. CDR3 length equals 14 residues. This CDR3 reads CAISERDINQPQHF. In nucleotides, the CDR3 is TGTGCCATCAGCGAGCGGGACATCAATCAGCCCCAGCATTTT.

This clone was found a few times. J is TRBJ1-4 and V is TRBV5-1; D not resolved. Germline assignment: CDR1 SGHRS and CDR2 YFSETQ. This CDR3 comprises 13 residues. V was shortened by 6 bases and J by 8 bases, with 14 bases between the two germline ends. The CDR3 sequence: CASTAVLGEKLFF. As DNA, the CDR3 is TGCGCCAGCACCGCGGTATTGGGGGAAAAACTGTTTTTT.

The table lists this clone with a few counts. This chain connects TRBV11-3 to TRBJ2-3; D is perhaps TRBD1 (6 bases). The V gene's germline CDR1 is SGHNT and CDR2 YENEEA. The ends were cut back, 1 base at V and 7 bases at J, with 15 bases in the middle. This CDR3 region has 15 residues. This chain's CDR3 is CASSLATGGAHTQYF. The CDR3 DNA reads TGTGCCAGCAGCTTAGCGACAGGAGGTGCCCATACGCAGTATTTT.

The chain joins TRBV7-8 to TRBJ2-1; TRBD2 agrees at 9 bases. The CDR3 totals 16 residues. The germline gives CDR1 SGHVS, CDR2 FQNEAQ. Trimming at V came to 5 bases and at J to 2 bases, leaving 7 bases not matched to a gene. The CDR3 sequence is CASSPLTSGTYNEQFF. CDR3 coding DNA: TGTGCCAGCAGCCCTTTGACTAGCGGAACCTACAATGAGCAGTTCTTC.

This clone was found a few times. The chain combines TRBV29-1 with TRBJ1-3, with D hard to call. The CDR3 sequence is 13 residues long. V lost 5 bases to trimming and J lost 4 bases, with 12 bases between them. In germline, CDR1 is SQVTM, CDR2 ANQGSEA. CDR3 nucleotide sequence: TGCAGCGTTCTGGAAGGGCCCGGAAACACCATATATTTT. Amino acid sequence: CSVLEGPGNTIYF.

The genes are TRBV20-1 and TRBJ1-1; 8 positions match TRBD1. Unmatched junction bases numbered 4, after V lost 6 bases and J lost 10 bases. The CDR3 sequence is 10 residues long. Germline CDR1 DFQATT, CDR2 SNEGSKA (reference sequence). CDR3 nucleotides: TGCAGTGCCGGGACAGGCAGAGCTTTCTTT. Translated, it gives CSAGTGRAFF.

This clone was counted a single time. The V and J genes are TRBV2 and TRBJ1-1, with D perhaps matching TRBD1 (5 bases). V was cut by 3 bases and J by 11 bases, with 10 bases left in between. This CDR3 is 11 amino acids long. In germline, CDR1 is SNHLY, CDR2 FYNNEI. The CDR3 nucleotides are TGTGCCAGCAGTGATCAGGGTAAGGCTTTCTTT. As protein: CASSDQGKAFF.

The chain combines TRBV23-1 with TRBJ1-1, with 8 bases identical to TRBD1. TRBV23-1 is designated an ORF whose function remains uncertain. CDR3 length: 13 amino acids. V shed 4 bases, J shed 3 bases, and the junction held 1 base outside the gene matches. CDR3 loop: CASSLGQDTEAFF. The CDR3 DNA is TGCGCCAGCAGTCTGGGACAGGACACTGAAGCTTTCTTT.

This sequence joins TRBV2 and TRBJ2-1; possible D gene TRBD2, 6 bases. CDR1 SNHLY and CDR2 FYNNEI come from the germline V gene. CDR3 length equals 11 residues. V lost 3 bases and J 15 bases, leaving 12 bases between the germline ends. The CDR3 region is CASSELANPFF. The CDR3 nucleotides read TGTGCCAGCAGTGAGCTAGCGAACCCGTTCTTC.

The chain links TRBV9 to TRBJ2-1; TRBD2 aligns across 8 bases. Trimming removed 2 bases from V and 4 bases from J; junction bases left unmatched: 8. CDR1 SGDLS and CDR2 YYNGEE come from the germline V gene. The length of the CDR3 is 16 residues. CDR3 protein: CASSVAGVAGYNEQFF. CDR3 bases: TGTGCCAGCAGCGTCGCGGGGGTAGCGGGGTACAATGAGCAGTTCTTC. Based on the CDR3 plus reference TRBV9 and TRBJ2-1, the full variable domain is DSGVTQTPKHLITATGQRVTLRCSPRSGDLSVYWYQQSLDQGLQFLIQYYNGEERAKGNILERFSAQQFPDLHSELNLSSLELGDSALYFCASSVAGVAGYNEQFFGPGTRLTVL.

The chain links TRBV4-1 to TRBJ2-3, with 9 bases lining up with TRBD2. The CDR3 runs 15 residues. The germline CDR1 and CDR2 sequences are MGHRA and YSYEKL. The J segment lost 4 bases and the V segment lost 1 base, leaving 3 bases of the junction unmatched. CDR3 nucleotides: TGCGCCAGCAGCCAAGGACTAGCGGACGCAGATACGCAGTATTTT. Amino acid sequence: CASSQGLADADTQYF.

The CDR3 here is CASSRTATNEKLFF. For the CDR3, the DNA is TGTGCCAGCAGTAGGACGGCAACTAATGAAAAACTGTTTTTT. V and J are TRBV6-1 and TRBJ1-4, with D unresolved. This CDR3 has 14 residues. CDR1 and CDR2 from the germline V gene are MNHNS and SASEGT. Deletions cut 5 bases from V and 0 bases from J, with 7 bases between.

Notes on this clone: A read error may account for a junction end that differs from germline. The chain carries TRBV7-7 and TRBJ2-1, with TRBD1 matching 7 bases. The length of the CDR3 is 13 residues. CDR1 is SSHAT, CDR2 FNYEAQ, per germline (reference sequence). The CDR3 nucleotides are TGTGCTAGCAGCCCCACGTCGGACAGGGAGCAGTTCTTC. It is translated as CASSPTSDREQFF.

V usage is TRBV10-2 and J usage is TRBJ2-7, with 9 bases aligning to TRBD1. The CDR3 has 14 residues. CDR1 WSHSY and CDR2 SAAADI come from the germline V gene. The J segment lost 2 bases and the V segment lost 6 bases, leaving 5 bases of the junction unmatched. CDR3 residues: CASRVGQGTYEQYF. CDR3 coding DNA: TGCGCCAGCAGAGTGGGACAGGGAACCTACGAGCAGTACTTC.

This clone was picked up a small number of times. This chain joins TRBV28 and TRBJ2-7; 14 nucleotides line up with TRBD2. The CDR3 loop spans 14 amino acids. In germline, CDR1 is MDHEN, CDR2 SYDVKM. The V and J ends lost 5 bases and 6 bases, in that order; junction bases with no gene match: 3. CDR3 DNA sequence: TGTGCCAGCAGTACCGGGACTAGCGGGAGCGAGCAGTACTTC. Its translation is CASSTGTSGSEQYF.

The chain's CDR3 is CASSMGVSGNTIYF. The CDR3, as DNA: TGTGCCAGCTCCATGGGGGTCTCTGGAAACACCATATATTTT. The chain joins TRBV2 to TRBJ1-3, with D tentatively TRBD1 (5 bases). V shed 8 bases and J shed 0 bases, with 11 bases lying between them. The CDR3 extends over 14 amino acids. The germline V gene has CDR1 SNHLY and CDR2 FYNNEI.